This T cell receptor (beta chain) stems from a study of control samples from healthy donors and cancer patients. Germline-derived CDR1 and CDR2 are SEHNR and FQNEAQ (reference sequence). CDR3 length: 15 amino acids. V shed 1 base, J shed 13 bases, and the junction held 11 bases outside the gene matches. The protocol was immunoSEQ multiplex PCR, while the TCRdb copy is restricted to in-frame clones and leaves out a portion. The sample contains 45,000 to 65,000 clones, approximately 91% of which appear only once. This TCR came from a man in his fifties with head and neck cancer. The V and J genes are TRBV7-9 and TRBJ2-1; the match to TRBD1 covers 9 bases. Sequencing input: PBMCs. CDR3 residues: CASSLGDRASPRQFF. For the CDR3, the DNA is TGTGCCAGCAGCTTAGGGGACAGGGCAAGCCCCCGCCAGTTCTTC.